Listed below are T cell receptor beta chains from one sample, sequenced in a study of OX40 agonist ivuxolimab in advanced cancers. TCRdb's table, derived via immunoSEQ multiplex PCR, lists solely in-frame clones and lacks some. Here the sample spans about 28,000 clones, around nine tenths being singletons. Source: CD4+ or CD8+ T cells sorted from blood, taken in a trial of the OX40 agonist ivuxolimab. The receptors were sampled from an adult with an advanced solid tumor such as melanoma, head and neck, liver or kidney cancer. Both conserved end residues are part of each CDR3. The D gene is left open where the match is weak. Expanded clones get a size class; other rows say once, few or many, or leave the size out.

.	TRBD1	TRBJ1-2	TRBV13	CASSTRDRVYGYTF	TGTGCCAGCAGCACCCGGGACAGGGTCTATGGCTACACCTTC
.	.	TRBJ2-7	TRBV6-5	CASSSGQRVTYEQYF	TGTGCCAGCAGCTCCGGACAGAGAGTTACCTACGAGCAGTACTTC
.	.	TRBJ2-1	TRBV7-9	CASSPSSSSYNEQFF	TGTGCCAGCAGCCCCTCCTCGAGCTCCTACAATGAGCAGTTCTTC
.	.	TRBJ2-5	TRBV7-6	CASSFGEGPETQYF	TGTGCCAGCAGCTTTGGTGAGGGCCCGGAGACCCAGTACTTC
.	TRBD2	TRBJ2-1	TRBV29-1	CSVPQLAGVPTATYNEQFF	TGCAGCGTTCCACAACTAGCGGGAGTTCCCACCGCCACCTACAATGAGCAGTTCTTC
.	TRBD1	TRBJ1-5	TRBV2	CASKVWPGQGADQPQHF	TGTGCCAGCAAGGTGTGGCCCGGACAGGGGGCTGATCAGCCCCAGCATTTT
.	.	TRBJ1-5	TRBV27	CASSLRQEGQPQHF	TGTGCCAGCAGTTTACGGCAGGAGGGTCAGCCCCAGCATTTT
.	.	TRBJ1-5	TRBV12-5	CASGLTSSNQPQHF	TGTGCTAGTGGTTTAACTAGCAGCAATCAGCCCCAGCATTTT
.	.	TRBJ1-5	TRBV27	CASSLNQGSQPQHF	TGTGCCAGCAGTTTGAATCAGGGGAGTCAGCCCCAGCATTTT
.	.	TRBJ1-2	TRBV29-1	CSVVAESFYGYTF	TGCAGCGTTGTCGCAGAGTCTTTCTATGGCTACACCTTC
.	.	TRBJ1-6	TRBV27	CASSIRDDNSPLHF	TGTGCCAGCAGTATCCGGGACGATAATTCACCCCTCCACTTT
.	.	TRBJ2-2	TRBV7-9	CASSLGLGELFF	TGTGCCAGCAGCTTAGGTCTCGGGGAGCTGTTTTTT
.	TRBD2	TRBJ2-3	TRBV7-9	CASSAPASGNTDTQYF	TGTGCCAGCAGCGCCCCCGCTAGCGGTAACACAGATACGCAGTATTTT
.	TRBD2	TRBJ2-7	TRBV2	CASTGLAGKGHYEQYF	TGTGCCAGCACTGGACTAGCGGGAAAGGGCCACTACGAGCAGTACTTC
.	TRBD2	TRBJ2-7	TRBV2	CASSETWGRSGRVTYEQYF	TGTGCCAGCAGTGAAACCTGGGGGCGCAGCGGGAGGGTAACCTACGAGCAGTACTTC
.	TRBD1	TRBJ2-7	TRBV19	CASSIGQGISYEQYF	TGTGCCAGTAGTATTGGACAGGGGATCTCCTACGAGCAGTACTTC
.	TRBD1	TRBJ2-5	TRBV6-5	CASSYGIGQEETQYF	TGTGCCAGCAGTTACGGGATAGGACAGGAAGAGACCCAGTACTTC
.	TRBD1	TRBJ2-1	TRBV4-3	CASSQGPGQGDLVGRQFF	TGCGCCAGCAGCCAGGGCCCGGGACAGGGGGACCTTGTCGGGAGGCAGTTCTTC
few	.	TRBJ2-5	TRBV2	CASSAWGAEEETQYF	TGTGCCAGCAGTGCGTGGGGGGCTGAGGAAGAGACCCAGTACTTC
.	.	TRBJ2-5	TRBV2	CASRQQGDETQYF	TGTGCCAGCAGACAACAGGGAGACGAGACCCAGTACTTC
once	TRBD2	TRBJ2-7	TRBV4-2	CASSQEPSGAYEQYF	TGTGCCAGCAGCCAAGAACCTAGCGGGGCCTACGAGCAGTACTTC
.	TRBD2	TRBJ2-1	TRBV4-1	CASSQDVGLANEQFF	TGCGCCAGCAGCCAAGATGTGGGACTAGCGAACGAGCAGTTCTTC
.	.	TRBJ1-5	TRBV27	CASSLRGAGGNQPQHF	TGTGCCAGCAGTTTACGGGGGGCGGGAGGCAATCAGCCCCAGCATTTT
once	.	TRBJ2-1	TRBV10-3	CAIRGARRDPYNEQFF	TGTGCCATCAGGGGGGCCCGGCGGGACCCCTACAATGAGCAGTTCTTC
.	TRBD2	TRBJ2-1	TRBV4-3	CASSQARGSIEQFF	TGCGCCAGCAGCCAAGCTCGCGGGAGTATTGAGCAGTTCTTC
once	TRBD2	TRBJ2-7	TRBV11-3	CASSWGGPSYEQYF	TGTGCCAGCAGCTGGGGGGGACCCTCGTACGAGCAGTACTTC
once	TRBD2	TRBJ2-7	TRBV7-6	CASSLVIAGDEQYF	TGTGCCAGCAGCTTAGTGATAGCGGGAGACGAGCAGTACTTC
.	.	TRBJ2-3	TRBV9	CASSVVGAQLDTQYF	TGTGCCAGCAGCGTAGTGGGGGCGCAGTTAGATACGCAGTATTTT
few	TRBD2	TRBJ2-1	TRBV7-9	CASSFGLAGGPLYNEQFF	TGTGCCAGCAGCTTTGGACTAGCGGGAGGGCCTCTCTACAATGAGCAGTTCTTC
.	.	TRBJ2-1	TRBV7-9	CASIPTSSYNEQFF	TGTGCCAGCATCCCGACTAGCTCCTACAATGAGCAGTTCTTC
once	.	TRBJ1-2	TRBV19	CASRGRSMYYGYTF	TGTGCCAGTAGAGGACGGAGCATGTACTATGGCTACACCTTC
.	TRBD2	TRBJ2-7	TRBV9	CASSVGSASGTYEQYF	TGTGCCAGCAGCGTAGGTTCCGCTAGCGGAACCTACGAGCAGTACTTC
.	.	TRBJ1-3	TRBV21-1	CASSKEGSSSGNTIYF	TGTGCCAGCAGCAAGGAGGGTTCAAGCTCTGGAAACACCATATATTTT
.	TRBD2	TRBJ2-1	TRBV29-1	CSVEGGSSSGISYNEQFF	TGCAGCGTTGAAGGGGGCTCCAGTAGCGGGATTTCCTACAATGAGCAGTTCTTC
.	TRBD1	TRBJ2-3	TRBV7-6	CASSLGFTGDTDTQYF	TGTGCCAGCAGCTTAGGCTTTACAGGGGACACAGATACGCAGTATTTT
.	.	TRBJ2-1	TRBV7-9	CASSLDYNEQFF	TGTGCCAGCAGCTTAGATTACAATGAGCAGTTCTTC
.	.	TRBJ2-1	TRBV5-1	CASSQDFHNEQFF	TGCGCCAGCAGCCAAGATTTTCATAATGAGCAGTTCTTC
.	.	TRBJ1-2	TRBV29-1	CSVEDLAGNGYTF	TGCAGCGTTGAAGATCTGGCAGGGAATGGCTACACCTTC
.	.	TRBJ2-4	TRBV11-2	CASSSPGYGNIQYF	TGTGCCAGCAGCTCCCCGGGGTACGGAAACATTCAGTACTTC
few	.	TRBJ1-5	TRBV4-2	CASSQRASNQPQHF	TGTGCCAGCAGCCAACGGGCAAGCAATCAGCCCCAGCATTTT
.	.	TRBJ2-1	TRBV5-4	CASSLDYLNEQFF	TGTGCCAGCAGCTTGGACTACCTCAATGAGCAGTTCTTC
.	.	TRBJ1-2	TRBV29-1	CSVDLLNYGYTF	TGCAGCGTTGATCTACTCAACTATGGCTACACCTTC
.	.	TRBJ2-7	TRBV5-6	CASSLGGIHEQYF	TGTGCCAGCAGCTTAGGGGGTATCCACGAGCAGTACTTC
.	.	TRBJ2-5	TRBV7-8	CATSGGSGTQYF	TGTGCCACAAGTGGGGGGTCGGGGACCCAGTACTTC
.	.	TRBJ2-2	TRBV6-1	CASTSASYTGELFF	TGTGCCAGCACTTCGGCCTCGTACACCGGGGAGCTGTTTTTT
once	.	TRBJ1-4	TRBV4-1	CASSQGRYTNEKLFF	TGCGCCAGCAGCCAAGGGAGATATACTAATGAAAAACTGTTTTTT
.	TRBD1	TRBJ1-2	TRBV9	CASSVWTGGHGYTF	TGTGCCAGCAGCGTTTGGACAGGGGGCCATGGCTACACCTTC
.	TRBD2	TRBJ2-7	TRBV7-6	CASSLAPTTSGITYEQYF	TGTGCCAGCAGCTTAGCTCCCACCACTAGCGGGATAACCTACGAGCAGTACTTC
.	.	TRBJ2-3	TRBV16	CASSLYRRGGRDTDTQYF	TGTGCCAGCAGCCTCTATAGGCGTGGGGGCCGAGACACAGATACGCAGTATTTT
.	.	TRBJ2-2	TRBV9	CASSGTHTGELFF	TGTGCCAGCAGCGGGACGCACACCGGGGAGCTGTTTTTT
.	.	TRBJ1-1	TRBV7-9	CASSLPQGKNTEAFF	TGTGCCAGCAGCTTACCCCAGGGTAAGAACACTGAAGCTTTCTTT
.	.	TRBJ1-1	TRBV29-1	CSVRPTGNTEAFF	TGCAGCGTTAGGCCAACGGGTAACACTGAAGCTTTCTTT
.	.	TRBJ2-7	TRBV7-9	CASSPPWGYYEQYF	TGTGCCAGCAGCCCCCCATGGGGGTACTACGAGCAGTACTTC
.	.	TRBJ1-1	TRBV12-2	CASRSGPGVMNTEAFF	TGTGCAAGTCGCTCAGGCCCGGGGGTAATGAACACTGAAGCTTTCTTT
.	TRBD1	TRBJ1-1	TRBV5-4	CASSLEDRGYTEAFF	TGTGCCAGCAGCTTGGAAGACAGGGGATACACTGAAGCTTTCTTT
.	.	TRBJ1-5	TRBV6-5	CASSQFDTNQPQHF	TGTGCCAGCAGCCAATTTGACACCAATCAGCCCCAGCATTTT
.	TRBD2	TRBJ2-3	TRBV9	CASSVDLAGVSLNRDTQYF	TGTGCCAGCAGCGTAGACCTAGCGGGAGTGTCTCTAAATCGGGATACGCAGTATTTT
.	TRBD2	TRBJ2-5	TRBV5-1	CASSSSGGYQETQYF	TGCGCCAGCAGCTCGAGCGGGGGGTACCAAGAGACCCAGTACTTC
.	TRBD1	TRBJ1-6	TRBV27	CASSIWVGDRGSPLHF	TGTGCCAGCAGTATTTGGGTGGGAGACAGGGGATCACCCCTCCACTTT